This T cell receptor beta chain originates from a study of T cell responses to AZD1222 COVID-19 vaccine. Study results and caveats: The span of vaccine-associated CD4 TCRs extended across spike, with dominance at 160-218 and 743-854.

CDR1 is MNHEY, CDR2 SVGAGI, per germline. The CDR3 is 14 amino acids. The ends were cut back, 6 bases at V and 2 bases at J, with 8 bases in the middle. Repertoires were generated with immunoSEQ multiplex PCR, while TCRdb's copy carries only in-frame clones and drops some. The profile shows approximately 77,000 clones, about 92% of them singletons. As regards this clone: What it binds is unknown.

The sequencing used peripheral blood, collected 28 days after the second AZD1222 dose. The origin of this receptor is an adult who received the AZD1222 COVID-19 vaccine. The chain carries TRBV6-5 and TRBJ2-6; D not resolved. CDR3 in DNA: TGTGCCAGCAGCAAAGCTACTGGGGCCAACGTCCTGACTTTC. Encoded protein: CASSKATGANVLTF.